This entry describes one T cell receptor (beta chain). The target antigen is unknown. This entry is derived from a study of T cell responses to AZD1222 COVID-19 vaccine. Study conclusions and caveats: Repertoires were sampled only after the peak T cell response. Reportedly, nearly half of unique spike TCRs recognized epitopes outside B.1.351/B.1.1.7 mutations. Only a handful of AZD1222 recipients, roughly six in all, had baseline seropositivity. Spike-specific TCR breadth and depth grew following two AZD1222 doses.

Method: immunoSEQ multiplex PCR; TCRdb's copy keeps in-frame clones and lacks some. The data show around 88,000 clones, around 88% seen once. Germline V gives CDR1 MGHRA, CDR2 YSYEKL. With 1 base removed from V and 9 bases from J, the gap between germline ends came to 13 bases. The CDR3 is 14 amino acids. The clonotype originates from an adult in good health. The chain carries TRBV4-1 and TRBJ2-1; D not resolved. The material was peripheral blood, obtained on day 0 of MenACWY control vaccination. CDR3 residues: CASSQAPSNVEQFF. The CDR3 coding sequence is TGCGCCAGCAGCCAAGCCCCCTCGAACGTTGAGCAGTTCTTC.